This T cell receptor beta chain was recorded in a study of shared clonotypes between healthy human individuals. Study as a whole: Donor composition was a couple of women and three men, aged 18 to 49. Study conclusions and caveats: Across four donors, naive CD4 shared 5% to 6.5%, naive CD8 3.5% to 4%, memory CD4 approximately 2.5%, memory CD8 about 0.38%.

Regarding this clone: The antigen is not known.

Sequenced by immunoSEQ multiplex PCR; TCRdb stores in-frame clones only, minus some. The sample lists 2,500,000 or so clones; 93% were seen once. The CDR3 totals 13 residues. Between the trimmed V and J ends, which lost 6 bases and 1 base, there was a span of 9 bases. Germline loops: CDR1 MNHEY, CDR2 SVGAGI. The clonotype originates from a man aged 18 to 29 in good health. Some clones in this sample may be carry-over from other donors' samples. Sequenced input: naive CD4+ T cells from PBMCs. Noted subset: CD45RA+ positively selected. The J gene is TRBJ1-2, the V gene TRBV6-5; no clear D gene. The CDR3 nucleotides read TGTGCCAGCAGCCCCAGAATTAACTATGGCTACACCTTC. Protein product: CASSPRINYGYTF.